This TCR beta chain was recorded in a study of blood T cell repertoires in COVID-19. At the level of the study: Samples came from the United States, Italy and Spain, spanning acute and convalescent COVID-19. Nucleic acid was either cDNA or gDNA, and it came from T cells, B-cell-depleted T cells, or PBMCs.

Germline CDR1 and CDR2: SGHVS and FNYEAQ. The CDR3 covers 16 residues. V lost 5 bases and J lost 4; bases outside the gene matches: 5. Repertoires were generated with immunoSEQ multiplex PCR, while TCRdb's copy carries only in-frame clones and drops some. The repertoire includes some 20,000 clones, more than 85% of them detected once, and approximately 10% sits in the top ten. The chain is built from TRBV7-6 and TRBJ2-2, with TRBD1 identical over 12 bases. This TCR derives from a human donor in a cohort sampled during active COVID-19. Sequenced: peripheral blood. This CDR3 reads CASSRGTGGGTGELFF. The CDR3 bases are TGTGCCAGCAGCCGCGGGACAGGGGGCGGCACCGGGGAGCTGTTTTTT.